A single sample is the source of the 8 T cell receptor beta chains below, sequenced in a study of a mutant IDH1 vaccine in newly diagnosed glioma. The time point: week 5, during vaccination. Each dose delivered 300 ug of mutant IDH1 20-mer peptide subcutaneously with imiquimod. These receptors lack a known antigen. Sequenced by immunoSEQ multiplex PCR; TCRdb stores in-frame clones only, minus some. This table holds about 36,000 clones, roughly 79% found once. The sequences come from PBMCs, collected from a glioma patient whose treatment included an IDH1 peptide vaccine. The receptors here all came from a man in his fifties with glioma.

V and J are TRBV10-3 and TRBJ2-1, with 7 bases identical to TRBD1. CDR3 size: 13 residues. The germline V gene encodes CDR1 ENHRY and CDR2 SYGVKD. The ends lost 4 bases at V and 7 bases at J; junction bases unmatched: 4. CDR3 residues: CAISVQGKNEQFF. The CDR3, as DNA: TGTGCCATCAGTGTACAGGGGAAAAATGAGCAGTTCTTC.

CDR3 sequence: CASSQPSGGTYEQYF. Here the CDR3 DNA reads TGCGCCAGCAGCCAACCGTCAGGGGGGACCTACGAGCAGTACTTC. The rearrangement links TRBV4-3 to TRBJ2-7, with a possible D match to TRBD1 (7 bases). V lost 2 bases, J lost 2 bases, and 13 bases lay in between. CDR3 length: 15 residues. Germline V lookup: CDR1 LGHNA, CDR2 YSLEER.

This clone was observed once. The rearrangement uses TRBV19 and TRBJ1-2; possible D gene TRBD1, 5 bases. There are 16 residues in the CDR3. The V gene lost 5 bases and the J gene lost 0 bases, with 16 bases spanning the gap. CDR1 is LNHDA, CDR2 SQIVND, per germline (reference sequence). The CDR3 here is CASSGISGSTNYGYTF. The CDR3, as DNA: TGTGCCAGTAGTGGGATCTCAGGGAGTACTAACTATGGCTACACCTTC. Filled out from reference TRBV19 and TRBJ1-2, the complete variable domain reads DGGITQSPKYLFRKEGQNVTLSCEQNLNHDAMYWYRQDPGQGLRLIYYSQIVNDFQKGDIAEGYSVSREKKESFPLTVTSAQKNPTAFYLCASSGISGSTNYGYTFGSGTRLTVV.

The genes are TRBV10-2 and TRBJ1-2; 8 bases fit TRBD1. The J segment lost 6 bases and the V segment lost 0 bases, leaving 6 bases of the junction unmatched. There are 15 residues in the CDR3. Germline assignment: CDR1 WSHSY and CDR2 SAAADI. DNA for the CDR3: TGCGCCAGCAGTGAGTCTGGGACAGGAGGTAATGGCTACACCTTC. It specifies CASSESGTGGNGYTF.

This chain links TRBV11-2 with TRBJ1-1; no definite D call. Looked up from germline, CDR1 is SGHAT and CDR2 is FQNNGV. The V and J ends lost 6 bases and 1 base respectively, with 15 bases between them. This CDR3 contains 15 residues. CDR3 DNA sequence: TGTGCCAGCAGTTACCCATACGCCTCGAACACTGAAGCTTTCTTT. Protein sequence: CASSYPYASNTEAFF.

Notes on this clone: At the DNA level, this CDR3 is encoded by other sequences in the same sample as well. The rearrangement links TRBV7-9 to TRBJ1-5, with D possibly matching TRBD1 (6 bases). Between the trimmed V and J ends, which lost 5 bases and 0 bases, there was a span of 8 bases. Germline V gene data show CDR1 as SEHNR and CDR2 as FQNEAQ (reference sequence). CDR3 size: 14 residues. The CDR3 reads CASSRDISNQPQHF. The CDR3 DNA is TGTGCCAGCAGCAGGGACATTAGCAATCAGCCCCAGCATTTT.

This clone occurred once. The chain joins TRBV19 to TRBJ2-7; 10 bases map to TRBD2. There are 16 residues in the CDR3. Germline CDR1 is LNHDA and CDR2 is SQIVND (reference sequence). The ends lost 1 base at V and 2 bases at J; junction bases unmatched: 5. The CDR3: CASSIGGLATTYEQYF. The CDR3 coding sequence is TGTGCCAGTAGTATAGGGGGACTAGCGACGACCTACGAGCAGTACTTC.

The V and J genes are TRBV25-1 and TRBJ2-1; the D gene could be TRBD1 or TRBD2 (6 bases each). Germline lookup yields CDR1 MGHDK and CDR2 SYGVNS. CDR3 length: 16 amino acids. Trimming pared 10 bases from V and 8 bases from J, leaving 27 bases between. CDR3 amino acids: CATSWGRGGGLDEQFF. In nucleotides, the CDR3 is TGTGCCACCTCATGGGGGCGGGGCGGCGGGTTGGATGAGCAGTTCTTC.